This T cell receptor (beta chain) came from a study of blood T cell repertoires in COVID-19. The overall study: In each case, the material was cDNA or gDNA derived from T cells, B-cell-depleted T cells, or PBMCs.

How the authors handled the data: Quantification of nucleated cells was approximated via reference gene primer amplification. The data were produced by immunoSEQ multiplex PCR, yet TCRdb's version contains in-frame clones alone and is incomplete. That table is the source of V, J and clone size, and D and trimming were worked out from the DNA. The data contain under 60,000 clones, 85% of them singletons. The specimen sequenced was peripheral blood. The receptor was isolated from a human donor in a cohort sampled during active COVID-19.

The DNA of the CDR3 is TGTGTGACAGCTGGGCTGAGCACCGGGGAGCTGTTTTTT. It yields the protein CVTAGLSTGELFF. This chain uses TRBV6-5 with TRBJ2-2, with D perhaps TRBD1 (5 bases). Germline V gives CDR1 MNHEY, CDR2 SVGAGI. The CDR3 is 13 residues long.